Sequencing of this T cell receptor (beta chain) was carried out in a study of T cell repertoires in cytomegalovirus infection. Turning to the study itself: Public TCR beta signatures provided an indication of both CMV infection and a matching HLA type.

TCRdb re-analysed the reads in MiXCR, keeping a single row per CDR3 protein. The data show 100,000 to 150,000 distinct CDR3 sequences, with approximately 8.8% seen just once and around 10% held by the top ten. Study-level points and caveats: Dominant in the ex vivo response were TCR beta clonotypes restricted by HLA-C and specific for CMV.

CDR3 size: 14 residues. V dropped 4 bases and J dropped 0 bases, with 9 bases sitting between them. Germline CDR1 is LNHDA and CDR2 is SQIVND (reference sequence). The table lists this clonotype with many counts. Its antigen is currently unknown. This chain connects TRBV19 to TRBJ1-1, with no clear D. The sequence was collected from a human donor in good health (CMV status not recorded). Some clones in this sample may be carry-over from other donors' samples. The sample taken for sequencing was PBMCs. For the CDR3, the DNA is TGTGCCAGTAGTACCTGGAACATGAACACTGAAGCTTTCTTT. Amino acid sequence: CASSTWNMNTEAFF.